A single sample gave rise to the 26 T cell receptor beta chains below, sequenced in a study of control samples from healthy donors and cancer patients. Data came from immunoSEQ multiplex PCR; TCRdb stores just in-frame clones and leaves some out. The repertoire holds tens of thousands of clones, with approximately 95% as singletons. Sample: blood. These receptors all stem from a woman aged 25-40 years in good health.

The chain has TRBV10-3 and TRBJ1-4; maybe TRBD1 (5 bases). Trimming removed 9 bases at V and 2 bases at J, with 10 bases between. Germline CDR1 ENHRY, CDR2 SYGVKD. CDR3 length: 13 amino acids. CDR3 in amino acids: CAIHRDTNEKLFF. The DNA for the CDR3 is TGTGCCATTCACCGGGACACTAATGAAAAACTGTTTTTT.

The chain employs TRBV27 and TRBJ1-1; D unresolved. The CDR3 has 14 amino acids. The germline V gene has CDR1 MNHEY and CDR2 SMNVEV (reference sequence). V was shortened by 3 bases and J by 4 bases, with 12 bases between the two germline ends. CDR3 in DNA: TGTGCCAGCAGTTTTACAGAACCCCCCACTGAAGCTTTCTTT. It is translated as CASSFTEPPTEAFF.

The chain combines TRBV28 with TRBJ2-7; 9 positions match TRBD1. The length of the CDR3 is 15 residues. V dropped 6 bases and J dropped 7; count of bases not matched to a gene: 13. Per the germline V gene, CDR1 is MDHEN and CDR2 is SYDVKM. The CDR3 bases are TGTGCCAGCAGCCCGGACAGGGGACGACTCTGGGAGCAGTACTTC. Protein product: CASSPDRGRLWEQYF.

Worth noting for this clone: Relative to the germline gene, one junction end is altered; a read error may explain this. The chain recombines TRBV5-1 with TRBJ2-7; D is unresolved. This CDR3 is built from 12 residues. The germline V gene encodes CDR1 SGHRS and CDR2 YFSETQ. This chain's CDR3 is CASSLGSYGQYF. CDR3 nucleotides: TGCGCCAGCAGCTTGGGGTCCTACGGGCAGTACTTC.

The rearrangement joins TRBV18 to TRBJ1-1; 8 bases line up with TRBD1. The V and J ends lost 6 bases and 1 base, in that order; junction bases with no gene match: 4. This CDR3 has 14 amino acids. Germline loops: CDR1 KGHSH, CDR2 LQKENI. The CDR3 DNA reads as TGTGCCAGCTCCCCTGGGACAGGGAACACTGAAGCTTTCTTT. Translated, it gives CASSPGTGNTEAFF.

The gene calls are TRBV11-2 and TRBJ1-2, with 10 bases aligning to TRBD1. Germline assignment: CDR1 SGHAT and CDR2 FQNNGV. After removal of 1 base from V and 3 bases from J, the junction contained 11 bases not matched to a gene. The CDR3 has 18 residues. DNA for the CDR3: TGTGCCAGCAGCTTAGGGACAGGGGGAGGATGGTGGGACTATGGCTACACCTTC. As protein: CASSLGTGGGWWDYGYTF.

The chain employs TRBV12-3 or TRBV12-4 and TRBJ2-1; no firm D call. This CDR3 contains 11 residues. With 4 bases removed from V and 9 bases from J, the gap between germline ends came to 7 bases. The CDR3 sequence is CASSSSGEQFF. The DNA of the CDR3 is TGTGCCAGCAGTTCGAGTGGTGAGCAGTTCTTC.

The rearrangement joins TRBV28 to TRBJ2-7; TRBD1 agrees at 7 bases. The junction had 2 bases not matched to a gene; V was cut back by 4 bases and J by 2 bases. Germline V gene data show CDR1 as MDHEN and CDR2 as SYDVKM. The CDR3 has 13 residues. This CDR3 is CASSWDSTYEQYF. DNA of the CDR3: TGTGCCAGCAGTTGGGACAGCACCTACGAGCAGTACTTC.

The V call is TRBV18, the J call TRBJ1-1; D not resolved. V lost 2 bases to trimming and J lost 4 bases, with 14 bases between them. The CDR3 has 15 residues. CDR1 and CDR2 (germline): KGHSH, LQKENI. The CDR3 loop is CASSPGVGRGTEAFF. CDR3 nucleotide sequence: TGTGCCAGCTCACCAGGGGTCGGGCGAGGCACTGAAGCTTTCTTT.

CDR3 sequence reads: CASSPWGPRPYEQYF. Here the CDR3 DNA reads TGTGCCAGCTCACCATGGGGGCCCAGACCCTACGAGCAGTACTTC. The chain links TRBV18 to TRBJ2-7; possibly TRBD1 for D (6 bases). Germline values: CDR1 KGHSH, CDR2 LQKENI. This CDR3 has 15 residues. Deletions cut 2 bases from V and 2 bases from J, with 13 bases between. Full variable domain (remainder filled in from reference TRBV18 and TRBJ2-7): NAGVMQNPRHLVRRRGQEARLRCSPMKGHSHVYWYRQLPEEGLKFMVYLQKENIIDESGMPKERFSAEFPKEGPSILRIQQVVRGDSAAYFCASSPWGPRPYEQYFGPGTRLTVT.

Remarks on this clone: The sample contains more than one DNA sequence encoding this CDR3. The chain is built from TRBV3-1 (or the pseudogene TRBV3-2) and TRBJ2-7; the D gene is possibly TRBD1 (6 bases). CDR3 length: 14 amino acids. Germline values: CDR1 LGHDT, CDR2 YNNKEL (reference sequence). Trimming shortened V by 2 bases and J by 3 bases, and 11 bases separated the two germline ends. CDR3 protein: CASSQTGRGYEQYF. The CDR3 bases are TGTGCCAGCAGCCAAACAGGGAGAGGCTACGAGCAGTACTTC.

This clone has only a few counts. V gene TRBV2 combines with J gene TRBJ1-6; weak D call: TRBD1 (5 bases). Germline assignment: CDR1 SNHLY and CDR2 FYNNEI. The CDR3 length is 15 residues. V lost 2 bases, J lost 7 bases, and 12 bases lay in between. CDR3 in DNA: TGTGCCAGCAGTGAATTAGGGGTCAAGAATTCACCCCTCCACTTT. Translated, it gives CASSELGVKNSPLHF.

The chain carries TRBV6-5 and TRBJ2-7, with 9 bases identical to TRBD2. Trimming removed 4 bases from V and 6 bases from J; junction bases left unmatched: 4. Germline CDR1 and CDR2: MNHEY and SVGAGI. The CDR3 length is 13 residues. The CDR3 protein is CASSWGAGGEQYF. DNA for the CDR3: TGTGCCAGCAGTTGGGGAGCGGGGGGCGAGCAGTACTTC.

This clone came up once. CDR3 sequence: CVSSKDRGNTEAFF. The CDR3 nucleotides read TGTGTCAGCAGCAAAGATAGGGGGAACACTGAAGCTTTCTTT. The chain carries TRBV21-1 and TRBJ1-1; TRBD1 is the table's D call, not checked against the DNA. TRBV21-1 is described as a pseudogene. CDR3 length: 14 residues.

This chain uses TRBV6-5 with TRBJ1-6; D is uncertain. CDR1 is MNHEY and CDR2 is SVGAGI in the germline V gene. The V and J ends lost 7 bases and 7 bases respectively, with 11 bases between them. The CDR3 totals 13 residues. Written as DNA, the CDR3 is TGTGCCAGCACCTCACATGACAATTCACCCCTCCACTTT. Encoded protein: CASTSHDNSPLHF.

The chain links TRBV11-3 to TRBJ1-1; D is possibly TRBD1 (6 bases). Germline CDR1 and CDR2: SGHNT and YENEEA. The CDR3 runs to 17 residues. V gave up 4 bases and J gave up 1 base, with 19 bases separating them. The CDR3 region is CASSSYGSGTSNTEAFF. Written as DNA, the CDR3 is TGTGCCAGCAGCTCCTACGGCTCCGGGACATCGAACACTGAAGCTTTCTTT.

This clone appeared once. This rearrangement joins TRBV9 to TRBJ1-1; D not resolved. The CDR3 is made up of 14 amino acids. CDR1 is SGDLS, CDR2 YYNGEE, per germline. Trimming took 0 bases from V and 3 from J, leaving 9 bases between them. The CDR3 spells CASSVGGRDTEAFF. For the CDR3, the DNA is TGTGCCAGCAGCGTAGGTGGACGGGACACTGAAGCTTTCTTT.

Comment on this clone: Other DNA sequences within the sample encode an identical CDR3. The chain recombines TRBV28 with TRBJ1-3, with D uncertain. The CDR3 covers 11 residues. Trimming took 3 bases from V and 7 from J, leaving 4 bases between them. Germline V CDR1 and CDR2: MDHEN, SYDVKM. The chain's CDR3 is CASSFKNTIYF. As DNA, the CDR3 is TGTGCCAGCAGTTTTAAGAACACCATATATTTT.

This chain connects TRBV5-1 to TRBJ2-3; no clear D gene. Looked up from germline, CDR1 is SGHRS and CDR2 is YFSETQ. Between the trimmed V and J ends, which lost 0 bases and 0 bases, there was a span of 8 bases. The CDR3 is made up of 15 amino acids. CDR3: CASSLGAISTDTQYF. CDR3 sequence (DNA): TGCGCCAGCAGCTTGGGTGCGATAAGCACAGATACGCAGTATTTT.

The chain carries TRBV28 and TRBJ2-3; unclear D gene. The V gene's germline CDR1 is MDHEN and CDR2 SYDVKM. The CDR3 contains 15 residues. V shed 5 bases and J shed 1 base, with 13 bases lying between them. DNA for the CDR3: TGTGCCAGCAGTAACCCAGGAGTCCGCACAGATACGCAGTATTTT. Its protein product is CASSNPGVRTDTQYF.

The chain links TRBV7-9 to TRBJ1-5, with no clear D. With 5 bases removed from V and 4 bases from J, the gap between germline ends came to 12 bases. Looked up from germline, CDR1 is SEHNR and CDR2 is FQNEAQ (reference sequence). This CDR3 contains 14 residues. CDR3 sequence reads: CASSNGELNQPQHF. CDR3 bases: TGTGCCAGCAGCAATGGGGAGCTTAATCAGCCCCAGCATTTT.

J is TRBJ1-5 and V is TRBV10-2; weak D call: TRBD1 (6 bases). Germline V gives CDR1 WSHSY, CDR2 SAAADI. V was shortened by 10 bases and J by 6 bases, with 19 bases between the two germline ends. The CDR3 loop spans 14 amino acids. The CDR3 here is CANPQGPIGQPQHF. CDR3 nucleotides: TGCGCCAACCCACAGGGCCCGATCGGTCAGCCCCAGCATTTT.

CDR3 protein: CASSWTADYEQYF. CDR3 nucleotides: TGTGCCAGCAGTTGGACAGCGGACTACGAGCAGTACTTC. The V call is TRBV27, the J call TRBJ2-7, with D perhaps TRBD1 (6 bases). The V and J ends lost 4 bases and 3 bases respectively, with 10 bases between them. Per germline, CDR1 MNHEY and CDR2 SMNVEV (reference sequence). The CDR3 length is 13 residues.

The chain joins TRBV10-1 to TRBJ2-3, with D uncertain. CDR3 length: 16 amino acids. Germline V gives CDR1 WNHNN, CDR2 SYGVQD (reference sequence). Trimming cost V 0 bases and J 4 bases, with 14 bases left between them. This CDR3 is CASSESWGPPADTQYF. DNA of the CDR3: TGCGCCAGCAGTGAGTCGTGGGGTCCCCCCGCAGATACGCAGTATTTT.

The V call is TRBV28, the J call TRBJ1-1; D remains ambiguous. Trimming took off 1 base at V and 0 bases at J, with 9 bases between the two ends. The CDR3 loop spans 15 amino acids. Germline V CDR1 and CDR2: MDHEN, SYDVKM. CDR3 in amino acids: CASSLSGRMNTEAFF. In DNA, the CDR3 is TGTGCCAGCAGTTTATCGGGCAGGATGAACACTGAAGCTTTCTTT.

The chain is built from TRBV5-1 and TRBJ2-1; tentative D call: TRBD1 (6 bases). The CDR3 runs to 16 residues. From germline, CDR1 is SGHRS and CDR2 YFSETQ. V lost 4 bases and J 5 bases, leaving 19 bases between the germline ends. The CDR3 DNA is TGCGCCAGCAGCCTCATTCCAACACGGGACAACAATGAGCAGTTCTTC. Protein product: CASSLIPTRDNNEQFF.